This T cell receptor beta chain was found in a study of cytomegalovirus exposure and HLA in healthy donors (TCRdb year 2017). Broadly, across the study: According to a later analysis, the roughly 130 validation repertoires were produced on the same platform as the approximately 620 repertoires of the first cohort. High-throughput TCR immunosequencing, statistical association of individual TCRs with disease status, and machine learning were combined to predict cytomegalovirus infection status. A separate validation cohort of 100 to 150 different subjects was used in addition to the approximately 700-subject first cohort. The aim of the study was to test whether cataloging public T cell receptors could identify signatures of past pathogen exposure. The investigation overall reported the following: The validation cohort had no HLA typing available for a later analysis, so co-occurrence within that cohort was assessed over all 120 or so repertoires. Across donors, most TCR sequences were observed very rarely, whereas some public TCRs were present in many individuals. The authors suggested that the approach could potentially be extended to other disease states and immunological phenotypes. Three of the identified cytomegalovirus-associated TCR beta chains were confirmed in vitro to be specific for cytomegalovirus antigens. A later analysis found that TCRs clustered in the first cohort also tended to co-occur in the roughly 120 validation repertoires, with 94% of cluster scores above 0. The study listed 150 to 200 TCR beta chains as associated with cytomegalovirus. The classifier was reported to diagnose cytomegalovirus status with high specificity and sensitivity in both the original and validation cohorts.

V was cut back by 8 bases and J by 4 bases, leaving a gap of 20 bases between them. The germline V gene specifies SGHVS as CDR1 and FQNEAQ as CDR2. Including the terminal cysteine and phenylalanine, the CDR3 comprises 15 residues. Of all the DNA, just the CDR3 is kept, 45 bases in frame from base 1. The donors belonged to the validation cohort of approximately 130 subjects, which was separate from the approximately 680-subject first cohort. The library was prepared using the immunoSEQ multiplex PCR assay. Per the authors' processing: To diagnose cytomegalovirus status from the catalog of TCR beta chain sequences, a statistical classification framework was built. Imported from immuneACCESS, the table was reduced by TCRdb to in-frame sequences with V and J called. These copies leave out some clones; in studies compared against another copy, an unresolved V gene accounts for under half, and the cause of the remainder is not known. V and J calls and clone size come straight from that table; D and trimming were deduced from the DNA. In all, the sample holds over 80,000 clones, and about 85% of those were seen once. The ten largest make up roughly 20% of the sample.

Comments on this clone: The target of this receptor is not known. It has no much larger one-base neighbor in the sample; base qualities were not kept.

The sequenced sample consisted of PBMCs. The sequence links TRBV7-8 to TRBJ2-5; the D gene is possibly TRBD2, with 6 bases matching. This sequence originates from a man between 18 and 29 years old in good health and CMV-seropositive. The CDR3 here reads CASGSFSGRVETQYF. The DNA sequence reads TGTGCCAGCGGATCCTTCAGCGGGCGTGTAGAGACCCAGTACTTC. Outside the CDR3, residues come from the reference TRBV7-8 and TRBJ2-5 proteins, so the full variable domain is: GAGVSQSPRYKVAKRGQDVALRCDPISGHVSLFWYQQALGQGPEFLTYFQNEAQLDKSGLPSDRFFAERPEGSVSTLKIQRTQQEDSAVYLCASGSFSGRVETQYFGPGTRLLVL.